What follows are 13 T cell receptor beta chains derived from one specimen sequenced in a study of blood T cell repertoires in COVID-19. This table comes from immunoSEQ multiplex PCR, and its TCRdb copy is limited to in-frame clones, with some not included. This sample has 90,000 to 120,000 clones; about 89% occur once, and the top ten carry 4.5% to 6%. The material sequenced was peripheral blood. These receptors originate from a man between 40 and 49 years old with active or convalescent COVID-19.

The chain couples TRBV28 to TRBJ1-1; maybe TRBD1 (6 bases). The CDR3 loop spans 14 amino acids. Germline V CDR1 and CDR2: MDHEN, SYDVKM. V lost 5 bases, J lost 1 base, and 11 bases lay in between. CDR3 sequence reads: CASSPWTENTEAFF. In DNA form, the CDR3 reads TGTGCCAGCAGTCCCTGGACAGAGAACACTGAAGCTTTCTTT.

The chain carries TRBV16 and TRBJ1-3; 9 nucleotides match TRBD1. Germline values: CDR1 KGHSY, CDR2 FQNENV. Trimming removed 2 bases from V and 0 bases from J; junction bases left unmatched: 8. The CDR3 extends over 18 amino acids. CDR3 residues: CASSQRTGVTNSGNTIYF. The CDR3 DNA follows: TGTGCCAGCAGCCAAAGGACAGGGGTTACAAACTCTGGAAACACCATATATTTT. Full variable domain (missing parts from reference TRBV16 and TRBJ1-3): GEEVAQTPKHLVRGEGQKAKLYCAPIKGHSYVFWYQQVLKNEFKFLISFQNENVFDETGMPKERFSAKCLPNSPCSLEIQATKLEDSAVYFCASSQRTGVTNSGNTIYFGEGSWLTVV.

CDR3 DNA: TGTGCCAGCAGCTTAGTTGGAGCTCCTGAGCAGTTCTTC. Its translation: CASSLVGAPEQFF. The chain is built from TRBV7-9 and TRBJ2-1; no clear D. V gave up 1 base and J gave up 9 bases, with 10 bases separating them. The CDR3 runs to 13 residues. Germline V CDR1 and CDR2: SEHNR, FQNEAQ (reference sequence).

The genes are TRBV9 and TRBJ2-1, with TRBD2 identical over 10 bases. V gave up 3 bases and J gave up 8 bases; unmatched junction bases: 11. Germline lookup yields CDR1 SGDLS and CDR2 YYNGEE. The CDR3 is 16 residues long. For the CDR3, the DNA is TGTGCCAGCAGCGCAGGAATAAGCGGGAGGGCCGATGAGCAGTTCTTC. Residues: CASSAGISGRADEQFF. The full variable domain, rest sourced from reference TRBV9 and TRBJ2-1, is DSGVTQTPKHLITATGQRVTLRCSPRSGDLSVYWYQQSLDQGLQFLIQYYNGEERAKGNILERFSAQQFPDLHSELNLSSLELGDSALYFCASSAGISGRADEQFFGPGTRLTVL.

This rearrangement joins TRBV30 to TRBJ2-7, with TRBD1 identical over 7 bases. The J segment lost 0 bases and the V segment lost 6 bases, leaving 2 bases of the junction unmatched. CDR3 length equals 12 residues. Germline CDR1 GTSNPN, CDR2 SVGIG (reference sequence). Here the CDR3 reads CACWTGSYEQYF. CDR3 coding DNA: TGTGCCTGTTGGACAGGCTCCTACGAGCAGTACTTC.

The rearrangement joins TRBV18 to TRBJ1-1; D possibly corresponds to TRBD1 (6 bases). Trimming removed 1 base at V and 1 base at J, with 13 bases between. Germline CDR1 is KGHSH and CDR2 is LQKENI. The CDR3 runs to 16 residues. CDR3 protein: CASSPLGGGQNTEAFF. The CDR3 DNA reads as TGTGCCAGCTCACCACTGGGGGGGGGACAGAACACTGAAGCTTTCTTT.

The rearrangement uses TRBV5-4 and TRBJ2-6; D not certain. Germline V CDR1 and CDR2: SGHNT, YYREEE (reference sequence). V was clipped by 0 bases and J by 0 bases, with 13 bases between them. The CDR3 spans 18 residues. The DNA for the CDR3 is TGTGCCAGCAGCTTGGCCAGGATCCCCGGCTCTGGGGCCAACGTCCTGACTTTC. Translation gives CASSLARIPGSGANVLTF. Using reference TRBV5-4 and TRBJ2-6 for the parts outside the CDR3, the full variable domain is ETGVTQSPTHLIKTRGQQVTLRCSSQSGHNTVSWYQQALGQGPQFIFQYYREEENGRGNFPPRFSGLQFPNYSSELNVNALELDDSALYLCASSLARIPGSGANVLTFGAGSRLTVL.

This clone has just a few counts. This chain links TRBV7-2 with TRBJ1-3; 8 bases are shared with TRBD1. The CDR3 loop spans 15 amino acids. J lost 8 bases, V lost 5 bases, and 11 bases had no gene match. Germline loops: CDR1 SGHTA, CDR2 FQGNSA. CDR3 bases: TGTGCCAGCAGCCCACACCCCGGACAGGGCGACACCATATATTTT. The encoded protein is CASSPHPGQGDTIYF.

This clone was found a few times. This chain connects TRBV3-1 (or the pseudogene TRBV3-2) to TRBJ2-2; D gene unclear. CDR1 and CDR2 from the germline V gene are LGHDT and YNNKEL (reference sequence). With 1 base removed from V and 0 bases from J, the gap between germline ends came to 9 bases. The CDR3 has 16 residues. The CDR3 region has the DNA TGTGCCAGCAGCCAAGTTATGACTTCGAACACCGGGGAGCTGTTTTTT. Translating gives CASSQVMTSNTGELFF.

The chain is built from TRBV7-3 and TRBJ2-2; D may be TRBD1 (7 bases). The V end was cut by 5 bases, the J end by 6 bases, with 13 bases between. Germline values: CDR1 SGHTA, CDR2 FQGTGA. CDR3 size: 14 residues. As DNA, the CDR3 is TGTGCCAGCAGCACAGGGGCGGGATCCGGGGAGCTGTTTTTT. Its protein product is CASSTGAGSGELFF. Combining the CDR3 with reference TRBV7-3 and TRBJ2-2 gives the whole variable domain GAGVSQTPSNKVTEKGKYVELRCDPISGHTALYWYRQSLGQGPEFLIYFQGTGAADDSGLPNDRFFAVRPEGSVSTLKIQRTERGDSAVYLCASSTGAGSGELFFGEGSRLTVL.

V gene TRBV4-2 combines with J gene TRBJ1-3; D gene ambiguous. CDR1 is LGHNA and CDR2 is YNFKEQ in the germline V gene. Trimming removed 4 bases from V and 2 bases from J, with 9 bases in between. The CDR3 extends over 14 amino acids. CDR3 in amino acids: CASSPEVAGNTIYF. The CDR3, as DNA: TGTGCCAGCAGCCCCGAGGTCGCTGGAAACACCATATATTTT.

This clone was recorded once. The chain combines TRBV11-3 with TRBJ2-1, with D maybe TRBD2 (6 bases). The V gene's germline CDR1 is SGHNT and CDR2 YENEEA. The CDR3 consists of 15 residues. V was clipped by 0 bases and J by 5 bases, with 11 bases between them. CDR3 amino acids: CASSLDSGADNEQFF. Written as DNA, the CDR3 is TGTGCCAGCAGCTTAGACTCGGGAGCCGACAATGAGCAGTTCTTC.

This sequence joins TRBV9 and TRBJ2-7; D is unclear. CDR1 is SGDLS and CDR2 is YYNGEE in the germline V gene. The CDR3 contains 12 residues. With 3 bases removed from V and 4 bases from J, the gap between germline ends came to 8 bases. CDR3 region: CASSATGYEQYF. For the CDR3, the DNA is TGTGCCAGCAGCGCGACGGGTTACGAGCAGTACTTC. Filled out from reference TRBV9 and TRBJ2-7, the complete variable domain reads DSGVTQTPKHLITATGQRVTLRCSPRSGDLSVYWYQQSLDQGLQFLIQYYNGEERAKGNILERFSAQQFPDLHSELNLSSLELGDSALYFCASSATGYEQYFGPGTRLTVT.